The T cell receptor beta chain under discussion was sequenced for a study of graft-versus-host responses after intestinal transplantation. Trimming removed 4 bases from V and 4 bases from J, with 13 bases in between. Germline CDR1 and CDR2: SGDLS and YYNGEE. The CDR3 has 14 residues. Data came from immunoSEQ multiplex PCR; TCRdb stores just in-frame clones and leaves some out. The sample has approximately 130,000 clones, approximately 92% seen once. Regarding the study as a whole: Within the allografts of patients who had graft-donor T cell macrochimerism, graft-versus-host to host-versus-graft clonal ratios were high.

With regard to this clone: Its target is not known.

The sequence was obtained from a human donor who received an intestinal transplant. Sequences were derived from unstimulated CD4+ T cells sorted from spleen or lymph node cells, sampled before intestinal transplant. The chain has TRBV9 and TRBJ2-3, with a possible D match to TRBD2 (5 bases). For the CDR3, the DNA is TGTGCCAGCAGCCGTGGGCTAGCCCCAGATACGCAGTATTTT. Translating it yields CASSRGLAPDTQYF.